This T cell receptor (beta chain) was profiled in a study of CD8 T cells in ankylosing spondylitis (dated by TCRdb to between 2016 and 2019). Concerning the study at large: T cell receptor beta repertoires were profiled in healthy donors and ankylosing spondylitis patients so that disease-linked TCR variants could be found. Peripheral blood was sampled, and synovial fluid was also collected from ankylosing spondylitis patients. The whole study cohort included 108 healthy donors and 25 ankylosing spondylitis patients. The paper's findings and limits, for the study overall: Blood from ankylosing spondylitis patients appeared to be characterized by a TCR beta motif composed of under ten highly homologous amino acid variants. In peripheral blood, the disease-linked clones were found at relatively low frequencies and had a CD8+ phenotype. The disease-linked clones were reported as significantly enriched in matched synovial fluid samples from ankylosing spondylitis patients. Some TCR beta motif variants had previously been reported in synovial fluid and blood of reactive arthritis patients, which suggested common disease-initiation mechanisms.

Compared with germline, V lacks 6 bases and J lacks 8 bases; bases without a gene match: 6. Via the germline V gene, CDR1 is SQVTM and CDR2 ANQGSEA. From cysteine to phenylalanine, the CDR3 is 11 amino acids long. The sequence is cut down to CDR3 DNA, 33 bases in frame from base 1. About this clonotype itself: The target of this receptor is not known. The input lacks base qualities; no much larger clone sits a single base away.

Data came from an Illumina HiSeq 2500. Quantitative 5'-RACE with molecular barcodes was used to prepare TCR beta libraries. The authors' analysis ran thus. To identify disease-linked TCR variants, a new computational method was used, one built on a probabilistic model of VDJ rearrangement. TCRdb reran the public reads through fastp at Q25 and MiXCR, keeping productive beta chains. Each entry is one CDR3 protein sequence, shown with its most common DNA and genes. TCRdb's processing, not the study's, gives the V and J calls here. This sample has some 130,000 distinct CDR3 sequences in its table, and 7% to 10% of those were observed once. 2.5% to 3.5% of the sample is in the top ten clones.

Source material: blood, either unsorted or a sorted T cell fraction (not recorded which). The chain uses TRBV29-1 and TRBJ1-2, and TRBD1 matches 7 of the central bases. This clonotype was sampled from a male donor with ankylosing spondylitis or in good health (not recorded which). The sequenced DNA is TGCAGCGTCAACAGGGGACGCGGCTACACCTTC. This encodes CSVNRGRGYTF.